The rows below give T cell receptor beta chains drawn from one sample of a study of blood T cell repertoires in COVID-19. Sequenced by immunoSEQ multiplex PCR; TCRdb stores in-frame clones only, minus some. Seen here are 55,000 or so clones, 75% to 95% observed once, and the top ten hold approximately 6.2%. Material: peripheral blood. These receptors all stem from a man aged 35-49 years with acute or convalescent COVID-19. CDR3s include the opening cysteine and the closing phenylalanine or tryptophan. The D gene is left open where the match is weak. A clone size is listed for some rows: how often the clone was seen (once, few, many), or a class if it is expanded.

j_call: TRBJ1-2; v_call: TRBV25-1; clone_size: NA; d_call: TRBD1; cdr3_aa: CASSAGTVYGYTF; cdr3_nt: TGTGCCAGCAGTGCGGGGACAGTCTATGGCTACACCTTC
j_call: TRBJ2-1; v_call: TRBV5-1; clone_size: NA; d_call: TRBD2; cdr3_aa: CASSEGLAGVVDEQFF; cdr3_nt: TGCGCCAGCAGCGAAGGACTAGCGGGAGTGGTCGATGAGCAGTTCTTC
j_call: TRBJ1-2; v_call: TRBV27; clone_size: NA; d_call: TRBD1; cdr3_aa: CASSLTPLRGPSGYTF; cdr3_nt: TGTGCCAGCAGTCTAACCCCTCTCAGGGGGCCCAGTGGCTACACCTTC
j_call: TRBJ1-2; v_call: TRBV2; clone_size: NA; d_call: NA; cdr3_aa: CASSELRGSGGYTF; cdr3_nt: TGTGCCAGCAGTGAGCTAAGGGGATCCGGTGGCTACACCTTC
j_call: TRBJ2-3; v_call: TRBV7-9; clone_size: NA; d_call: NA; cdr3_aa: CASSLTGEKDTQYF; cdr3_nt: TGTGCCAGCAGCTTGACGGGAGAAAAAGATACGCAGTATTTT
j_call: TRBJ2-1; v_call: TRBV7-9; clone_size: once; d_call: NA; cdr3_aa: CASSLGAGQSEQFF; cdr3_nt: TGTGCCAGCAGCTTAGGGGCGGGCCAGAGCGAGCAGTTCTTC
j_call: TRBJ1-3; v_call: TRBV27; clone_size: NA; d_call: TRBD1; cdr3_aa: CASSLFGQGRGISGNTIYF; cdr3_nt: TGTGCCAGCAGTTTATTCGGACAGGGTCGAGGCATCTCTGGAAACACCATATATTTT
j_call: TRBJ2-7; v_call: TRBV9; clone_size: NA; d_call: TRBD1; cdr3_aa: CASSVEGGQMEQYF; cdr3_nt: TGTGCCAGCAGCGTAGAAGGGGGACAGATGGAGCAGTACTTC
j_call: TRBJ1-5; v_call: TRBV27; clone_size: NA; d_call: NA; cdr3_aa: CASSWRQPQHF; cdr3_nt: TGTGCCAGCAGTTGGAGGCAGCCCCAGCATTTT
j_call: TRBJ2-7; v_call: TRBV6-5; clone_size: NA; d_call: NA; cdr3_aa: CASSYSEGNEQYF; cdr3_nt: TGTGCCAGCAGTTACTCTGAGGGAAACGAGCAGTACTTC
j_call: TRBJ2-7; v_call: TRBV27; clone_size: once; d_call: NA; cdr3_aa: CASSLTRGGAYEQYF; cdr3_nt: TGTGCCAGCAGTTTAACCAGGGGAGGGGCCTACGAGCAGTACTTC
j_call: TRBJ1-2; v_call: TRBV7-9; clone_size: NA; d_call: NA; cdr3_aa: CASSLAGDYGYTF; cdr3_nt: TGTGCCAGCAGCTTAGCAGGGGACTATGGCTACACCTTC
j_call: TRBJ1-6; v_call: TRBV4-2; clone_size: NA; d_call: NA; cdr3_aa: CASSQENQRPNSPLHF; cdr3_nt: TGTGCCAGCAGCCAAGAAAATCAGCGGCCTAATTCACCCCTCCACTTT
j_call: TRBJ2-7; v_call: TRBV18; clone_size: NA; d_call: NA; cdr3_aa: CASSPPDRSNTYEQYF; cdr3_nt: TGTGCCAGCTCACCACCCGACAGGTCAAATACCTACGAGCAGTACTTC
j_call: TRBJ1-5; v_call: TRBV18; clone_size: NA; d_call: NA; cdr3_aa: CASSRSQGNSNQPQHF; cdr3_nt: TGTGCCAGCTCACGATCACAGGGAAATAGCAATCAGCCCCAGCATTTT
j_call: TRBJ1-1; v_call: TRBV3-1/TRBV3-2; clone_size: NA; d_call: NA; cdr3_aa: CASSRQTPNTEAFF; cdr3_nt: TGTGCCAGCAGCCGACAGACTCCGAACACTGAAGCTTTCTTT
j_call: TRBJ2-3; v_call: TRBV5-1; clone_size: NA; d_call: TRBD1; cdr3_aa: CASSPGQGISDTQYF; cdr3_nt: TGCGCCAGCAGCCCGGGACAGGGTATCTCAGATACGCAGTATTTT
j_call: TRBJ2-4; v_call: TRBV4-1; clone_size: NA; d_call: NA; cdr3_aa: CASSQAYREGDIQYF; cdr3_nt: TGCGCCAGCAGCCAAGCGTACAGGGAAGGGGACATTCAGTACTTC
j_call: TRBJ2-5; v_call: TRBV20-1; clone_size: NA; d_call: NA; cdr3_aa: CSASDPRGDSRETQYF; cdr3_nt: TGCAGTGCTAGTGATCCACGCGGGGACAGTCGTGAGACCCAGTACTTC
j_call: TRBJ1-2; v_call: TRBV6-5; clone_size: NA; d_call: NA; cdr3_aa: CASSYSKTSGGSGYTF; cdr3_nt: TGTGCCAGCAGTTACTCGAAAACAAGCGGAGGATCTGGCTACACCTTC
j_call: TRBJ1-2; v_call: TRBV5-4; clone_size: NA; d_call: NA; cdr3_aa: CASSLVGRGPYGYTF; cdr3_nt: TGTGCCAGCAGCTTGGTAGGGAGGGGCCCCTATGGCTACACCTTC
j_call: TRBJ2-5; v_call: TRBV18; clone_size: NA; d_call: TRBD2; cdr3_aa: CASSKQREPNEAQYF; cdr3_nt: TGTGCCAGCTCAAAGCAGCGGGAGCCGAACGAGGCCCAGTACTTC
j_call: TRBJ1-6; v_call: TRBV27; clone_size: NA; d_call: NA; cdr3_aa: CASSPGSYNSPLHF; cdr3_nt: TGTGCCAGCAGTCCGGGGTCCTATAATTCACCCCTCCACTTT
j_call: TRBJ2-2; v_call: TRBV6-5; clone_size: NA; d_call: TRBD2; cdr3_aa: CASTYGGVNTGELFF; cdr3_nt: TGTGCCAGCACCTATGGGGGGGTGAACACCGGGGAGCTGTTTTTT
j_call: TRBJ2-2; v_call: TRBV19; clone_size: NA; d_call: TRBD2; cdr3_aa: CASSKGAGTSGRGELFF; cdr3_nt: TGTGCCAGTAGTAAAGGGGCCGGGACTAGCGGGAGAGGTGAGCTGTTTTTT
j_call: TRBJ2-1; v_call: TRBV27; clone_size: NA; d_call: NA; cdr3_aa: CASTSFRQEQFF; cdr3_nt: TGTGCCAGCACCTCGTTCCGCCAGGAGCAGTTCTTC
j_call: TRBJ2-3; v_call: TRBV19; clone_size: NA; d_call: NA; cdr3_aa: CATGGDRRGGGTQYF; cdr3_nt: TGTGCCACGGGCGGAGACAGAAGGGGGGGAGGTACGCAGTATTTT
j_call: TRBJ1-4; v_call: TRBV29-1; clone_size: NA; d_call: NA; cdr3_aa: CSANAPGGERLFF; cdr3_nt: TGCAGCGCTAACGCCCCCGGCGGAGAGAGGCTGTTTTTT
j_call: TRBJ1-5; v_call: TRBV12-3/TRBV12-4; clone_size: NA; d_call: TRBD1; cdr3_aa: CASSRPGTGFQHF; cdr3_nt: TGTGCCAGCAGCCGCCCAGGGACAGGCTTCCAGCATTTT
j_call: TRBJ1-2; v_call: TRBV6-5; clone_size: once; d_call: NA; cdr3_aa: CASRNAGSDGYTF; cdr3_nt: TGTGCCAGCAGGAACGCGGGGTCGGATGGCTACACCTTC
j_call: TRBJ1-1; v_call: TRBV5-4; clone_size: NA; d_call: NA; cdr3_aa: CASSLGPLSMNTEAFF; cdr3_nt: TGTGCCAGCAGCTTGGGGCCCCTTAGCATGAACACTGAAGCTTTCTTT
j_call: TRBJ1-5; v_call: TRBV19; clone_size: NA; d_call: TRBD1; cdr3_aa: CASSIHEGQGGQPQHF; cdr3_nt: TGTGCCAGTAGTATCCATGAGGGACAGGGAGGTCAGCCCCAGCATTTT
j_call: TRBJ1-1; v_call: TRBV9; clone_size: NA; d_call: NA; cdr3_aa: CASSVGIGGTEAFF; cdr3_nt: TGTGCCAGCAGCGTAGGAATTGGAGGGACTGAAGCTTTCTTT
j_call: TRBJ2-2; v_call: TRBV4-1; clone_size: few; d_call: NA; cdr3_aa: CASSQGGRFPGELFF; cdr3_nt: TGCGCCAGCAGCCAAGGGGGGCGGTTTCCCGGGGAGCTGTTTTTT
j_call: TRBJ2-7; v_call: TRBV9; clone_size: NA; d_call: TRBD1; cdr3_aa: CASSVSGTGLYEQYF; cdr3_nt: TGTGCCAGCAGCGTTTCCGGGACAGGGCTTTACGAGCAGTACTTC
j_call: TRBJ1-5; v_call: TRBV19; clone_size: NA; d_call: TRBD1; cdr3_aa: CASSISTGQYSNQPQHF; cdr3_nt: TGTGCCAGTAGTATCTCGACGGGACAGTATAGCAATCAGCCCCAGCATTTT
j_call: TRBJ1-1; v_call: TRBV2; clone_size: NA; d_call: NA; cdr3_aa: CANKYQMNTEAFF; cdr3_nt: TGTGCCAACAAGTACCAGATGAACACTGAAGCTTTCTTT
j_call: TRBJ2-3; v_call: TRBV7-9; clone_size: NA; d_call: NA; cdr3_aa: CASSPRRASGTDTQYF; cdr3_nt: TGTGCCAGCAGCCCCCGGAGGGCTAGTGGCACAGATACGCAGTATTTT
j_call: TRBJ2-1; v_call: TRBV27; clone_size: NA; d_call: NA; cdr3_aa: CASRGGLPAYNEQFF; cdr3_nt: TGTGCCAGCAGGGGGGGACTTCCAGCCTACAATGAGCAGTTCTTC
j_call: TRBJ1-2; v_call: TRBV6-1; clone_size: NA; d_call: TRBD1; cdr3_aa: CASSEFEGARGYGYTF; cdr3_nt: TGTGCCAGCAGTGAATTCGAGGGGGCGCGGGGCTATGGCTACACCTTC
j_call: TRBJ2-7; v_call: TRBV3-1/TRBV3-2; clone_size: NA; d_call: TRBD2; cdr3_aa: CASSQDPPTSGKSYEQYF; cdr3_nt: TGTGCCAGCAGCCAAGATCCTCCTACTAGCGGGAAATCCTACGAGCAGTACTTC
j_call: TRBJ2-5; v_call: TRBV4-2; clone_size: NA; d_call: TRBD2; cdr3_aa: CASSQALAGGRTYQETQYF; cdr3_nt: TGTGCCAGCAGCCAGGCCCTAGCGGGAGGGCGAACGTACCAAGAGACCCAGTACTTC
j_call: TRBJ1-6; v_call: TRBV15; clone_size: few; d_call: NA; cdr3_aa: CATSRDSSGSYSPLHF; cdr3_nt: TGTGCCACCAGCAGAGATTCTTCGGGATCTTACTCACCCCTCCACTTT
j_call: TRBJ1-2; v_call: TRBV30; clone_size: once; d_call: TRBD1; cdr3_aa: CAWSPTTTGGSGGYTF; cdr3_nt: TGTGCCTGGAGTCCCACCACCACAGGGGGATCCGGTGGCTACACCTTC
j_call: TRBJ1-2; v_call: TRBV19; clone_size: NA; d_call: NA; cdr3_aa: CASSIGQRGGYTF; cdr3_nt: TGTGCCAGTAGTATTGGACAGCGTGGGGGCTACACCTTC
j_call: TRBJ1-3; v_call: TRBV4-1; clone_size: NA; d_call: NA; cdr3_aa: CASSQDKGLSGNTIYF; cdr3_nt: TGCGCCAGCAGCCAAGATAAGGGGTTATCAGGAAACACCATATATTTT
j_call: TRBJ2-1; v_call: TRBV25-1; clone_size: NA; d_call: NA; cdr3_aa: CASSKGLSSYNEQFF; cdr3_nt: TGTGCCAGCAGTAAGGGGCTTAGCTCCTACAATGAGCAGTTCTTC
j_call: TRBJ1-1; v_call: TRBV18; clone_size: NA; d_call: TRBD1; cdr3_aa: CASSDRGTEAFF; cdr3_nt: TGTGCCAGCTCAGACAGGGGTACTGAAGCTTTCTTT
j_call: TRBJ2-3; v_call: TRBV25-1; clone_size: few; d_call: TRBD2; cdr3_aa: CASSGTSGRITDTQYF; cdr3_nt: TGTGCCAGCAGTGGGACTAGCGGGAGGATCACAGATACGCAGTATTTT
j_call: TRBJ2-1; v_call: TRBV5-1; clone_size: NA; d_call: TRBD1; cdr3_aa: CASSWTGSSEQFF; cdr3_nt: TGCGCCAGCAGCTGGACAGGGTCCAGTGAGCAGTTCTTC
j_call: TRBJ2-1; v_call: TRBV7-3; clone_size: NA; d_call: NA; cdr3_aa: CASSLKGVGTYNEQFF; cdr3_nt: TGTGCCAGCAGCTTAAAAGGGGTTGGGACCTACAATGAGCAGTTCTTC
j_call: TRBJ2-3; v_call: TRBV3-1/TRBV3-2; clone_size: NA; d_call: TRBD2; cdr3_aa: CASSQSSGSGRDTQYF; cdr3_nt: TGTGCCAGCAGCCAGTCCAGCGGGAGTGGGAGAGATACGCAGTATTTT